A single sample gave rise to the 32 T cell receptor beta chains below, sequenced in a study of siplizumab effects on memory and regulatory T cells. The repertoire was sequenced with immunoSEQ multiplex PCR; TCRdb's copy has only in-frame clones and lacks some. The table has roughly 120,000 clones, approximately 94% seen once; the top ten hold roughly 1.5%. Sequencing input: non-Treg CD4+ T cells sorted from blood. These receptors were taken from a human donor in good health.

The gene calls are TRBV20-1 and TRBJ2-1; D is undetermined. V lost 3 bases and J lost 10, with 10 bases in between. In germline, CDR1 is DFQATT, CDR2 SNEGSKA (reference sequence). This CDR3 has 11 amino acids. In DNA form, the CDR3 reads TGCAGTGCTAGGGTTTTACAGGAGCAGTTCTTC. It is translated as CSARVLQEQFF.

The chain uses TRBV29-1 and TRBJ1-1; 9 bases are a match to TRBD1. CDR3 length equals 11 residues. Germline trimming cut 7 bases from V and 4 bases from J; bases unmatched to any gene: 1. Germline CDR1 SQVTM, CDR2 ANQGSEA. CDR3 bases: TGCAGCGGGGACAGGGCCACTGAAGCTTTCTTT. Translating it yields CSGDRATEAFF.

CDR3 amino acids: CASSPLGANEKLFF. CDR3 nucleotides: TGTGCCAGCTCACCATTAGGAGCTAATGAAAAACTGTTTTTT. The V and J genes are TRBV18 and TRBJ1-4, with D unclear. V was cut by 2 bases and J by 3 bases, with 7 bases left in between. Germline V gene lookup returns CDR1 KGHSH and CDR2 LQKENI. This CDR3 is 14 amino acids long.

V is TRBV25-1 and J is TRBJ1-5, with 9 bases identical to TRBD1. The CDR3 loop spans 17 amino acids. Per germline, CDR1 MGHDK and CDR2 SYGVNS. V shed 3 bases and J 0 bases; nucleotides not matched to a gene: 6. The CDR3 DNA is TGTGCCAGCAGTGATAGGGGGACAGGGTATAGCAATCAGCCCCAGCATTTT. Translated, it gives CASSDRGTGYSNQPQHF. Together with reference TRBV25-1 and TRBJ1-5, the CDR3 gives the full variable domain: EADIYQTPRYLVIGTGKKITLECSQTMGHDKMYWYQQDPGMELHLIHYSYGVNSTEKGDLSSESTVSRIRTEHFPLTLESARPSHTSQYLCASSDRGTGYSNQPQHFGDGTRLSIL.

The chain carries TRBV7-2 and TRBJ1-5; TRBD1 agrees at 9 bases. The CDR3 sequence is 14 residues long. The J segment lost 6 bases and the V segment lost 5 bases, leaving 5 bases of the junction unmatched. Germline loops: CDR1 SGHTA, CDR2 FQGNSA. The CDR3 sequence is CASSPRTGAQPQHF. The DNA of the CDR3 is TGTGCCAGCAGCCCTCGGACAGGGGCTCAGCCCCAGCATTTT.

The V call is TRBV25-1, the J call TRBJ2-5; 12 bases are a match to TRBD2. V trimming: 2 bases; J trimming: 2 bases; junction bases outside the gene matches: 3. This CDR3 region has 16 residues. Germline CDR1 is MGHDK and CDR2 is SYGVNS. The CDR3 DNA is TGTGCCAGCAGTGAAGGACTAGCGGGACTTCAAGAGACCCAGTACTTC. Amino acids: CASSEGLAGLQETQYF.

This chain uses TRBV11-2 with TRBJ2-1, with TRBD2 identical over 9 bases. The length of the CDR3 is 14 residues. Germline values: CDR1 SGHAT, CDR2 FQNNGV. With V trimmed by 3 bases and J by 9 bases, 6 bases remained unmatched. This chain's CDR3 is CASSFAGGPGEQFF. The CDR3 DNA follows: TGTGCCAGCAGCTTCGCGGGGGGGCCGGGTGAGCAGTTCTTC.

The chain links TRBV27 to TRBJ2-5; D may correspond to TRBD1 or TRBD2 (5 bases each). Trimming shortened V by 8 bases and J by 4 bases, and 20 bases separated the two germline ends. The CDR3 has 15 amino acids. CDR1 and CDR2 from the germline V gene are MNHEY and SMNVEV (reference sequence). The CDR3 DNA reads TGTGCCAGCTCAAGGGGAGCTCAAGGAGGAGAGACCCAGTACTTC. Translation gives CASSRGAQGGETQYF.

The rearrangement joins TRBV5-1 to TRBJ2-2; 10 positions agree with TRBD2. The V gene end was trimmed by 8 bases and the J gene end by 0 bases; junction bases not matched to a gene: 7. The CDR3 sequence is 16 residues long. From germline, CDR1 is SGHRS and CDR2 YFSETQ. Here the CDR3 reads CASNLAGGTNTGELFF. DNA for the CDR3: TGCGCCAGTAACTTAGCGGGGGGAACGAACACCGGGGAGCTGTTTTTT.

As DNA, the CDR3 is TGTGCCAGCAGCCCGGACAGGGGGTCTGGAAACACCATATATTTT. Its translation: CASSPDRGSGNTIYF. The chain has TRBV7-2 and TRBJ1-3; 10 bases map to TRBD1. The germline CDR1 and CDR2 sequences are SGHTA and FQGNSA. This CDR3 has 15 amino acids. With 5 bases clipped from V and 1 base from J, the junction kept 2 bases outside the gene matches.

CDR3 in DNA: TGTGCCAGCAGCACCACCGGGACAGGGGCTCATCAGCCCCAGCATTTT. Translated: CASSTTGTGAHQPQHF. The gene calls are TRBV7-2 and TRBJ1-5; 10 positions match TRBD1. Germline V gene data show CDR1 as SGHTA and CDR2 as FQGNSA. This CDR3 is built from 16 residues. V lost 5 bases and J lost 5; bases outside the gene matches: 9. Full variable domain (outside the CDR3, taken from reference TRBV7-2 and TRBJ1-5): GAGVSQSPSNKVTEKGKDVELRCDPISGHTALYWYRQSLGQGLEFLIYFQGNSAPDKSGLPSDRFSAERTGGSVSTLTIQRTQQEDSAVYLCASSTTGTGAHQPQHFGDGTRLSIL.

The count of this clone is one. The CDR3: CASRPDRDTNQPQHF. CDR3 sequence (DNA): TGTGCCAGCAGACCGGACAGAGATACCAATCAGCCCCAGCATTTT. V usage is TRBV2 and J usage is TRBJ1-5; a possible D gene is TRBD1 (6 bases). V was clipped by 6 bases and J by 3 bases, with 15 bases between them. The CDR3 is 15 residues long. Germline CDR1 reads SNHLY; CDR2 reads FYNNEI.

The rearrangement uses TRBV10-3 and TRBJ1-2; the D is unclear. The germline V and J ends were trimmed by 4 bases and 3 bases, with 9 bases remaining between them. The germline V gene has CDR1 ENHRY and CDR2 SYGVKD. The CDR3 runs 13 residues. The CDR3 here is CAISGSAYYGYTF. The CDR3 nucleotides read TGTGCCATCAGTGGATCGGCATACTATGGCTACACCTTC.

The V gene is TRBV15, the J gene TRBJ1-2; D gene ambiguous. CDR1 LNHNV and CDR2 YYDKDF come from the germline V gene (reference sequence). V shed 0 bases and J shed 2 bases, with 7 bases lying between them. CDR3 length: 14 residues. CDR3 region: CATSRDPGNYGYTF. The CDR3 bases are TGTGCCACCAGCAGAGATCCCGGGAACTATGGCTACACCTTC. Using reference TRBV15 and TRBJ1-2 for the parts outside the CDR3, the full variable domain is DAMVIQNPRYQVTQFGKPVTLSCSQTLNHNVMYWYQQKSSQAPKLLFHYYDKDFNNEADTPDNFQSRRPNTSFCFLDIRSPGLGDTAMYLCATSRDPGNYGYTFGSGTRLTVV.

The rearrangement joins TRBV7-3 to TRBJ2-1; D may correspond to TRBD1 or TRBD2 (5 bases each). Trimming shortened V by 5 bases and J by 8 bases, and 19 bases separated the two germline ends. The CDR3 is 15 amino acids. Germline V gene sequence: CDR1 SGHTA, CDR2 FQGTGA. CDR3 coding DNA: TGTGCCAGCAGCCTCGGGATTACCCTGGGGGATGAGCAGTTCTTC. Translated: CASSLGITLGDEQFF.

This chain links TRBV6-1 with TRBJ2-3; 13 bases line up with TRBD2. The J segment lost 6 bases and the V segment lost 6 bases, leaving 6 bases of the junction unmatched. The CDR3 spans 15 residues. The germline V gene has CDR1 MNHNS and CDR2 SASEGT. CDR3 in DNA: TGTGCCAGCAGAATACTAGCGGGAGGGCCGGATACGCAGTATTTT. It encodes CASRILAGGPDTQYF.

V and J are TRBV7-3 and TRBJ2-7, with 9 bases lining up with TRBD1. The CDR3 consists of 15 residues. V dropped 5 bases and J dropped 7; count of bases not matched to a gene: 12. Germline V gene sequence: CDR1 SGHTA, CDR2 FQGTGA. Here the CDR3 reads CASSAPPRTGDEQYF. CDR3 coding DNA: TGTGCCAGCAGCGCCCCCCCCCGGACAGGGGATGAGCAGTACTTC.

The chain carries TRBV9 and TRBJ2-5; 10 bases match TRBD2. Trimming at V came to 0 bases and at J to 2 bases, leaving 7 bases not matched to a gene. The germline V gene encodes CDR1 SGDLS and CDR2 YYNGEE. There are 17 residues in the CDR3. This chain's CDR3 is CASSVGLLAGIQETQYF. The CDR3 nucleotides are TGTGCCAGCAGCGTAGGCCTACTAGCGGGGATTCAAGAGACCCAGTACTTC.

The chain combines TRBV7-6 with TRBJ1-5; 11 bases are a match to TRBD1. This CDR3 contains 17 residues. Unmatched junction bases numbered 7, after V lost 0 bases and J lost 6 bases. The germline V gene has CDR1 SGHVS and CDR2 FNYEAQ. CDR3 region: CASSLAPGQGAIQPQHF. The CDR3 nucleotides read TGTGCCAGCAGCTTAGCGCCTGGACAGGGGGCGATTCAGCCCCAGCATTTT.

The V and J genes are TRBV4-2 and TRBJ2-3, with D maybe TRBD1 (6 bases). The V gene lost 0 bases and the J gene lost 0 bases, with 10 bases spanning the gap. This CDR3 has 16 amino acids. From germline, CDR1 is LGHNA and CDR2 YNFKEQ. CDR3 region: CASSQEGTLSTDTQYF. The DNA of the CDR3 is TGTGCCAGCAGCCAAGAGGGGACACTGAGCACAGATACGCAGTATTTT.

V gene TRBV4-2 combines with J gene TRBJ2-1, with TRBD2 identical over 7 bases. Germline V gene data show CDR1 as LGHNA and CDR2 as YNFKEQ. The CDR3 is made up of 13 amino acids. The V gene end was trimmed by 4 bases and the J gene end by 10 bases; junction bases not matched to a gene: 7. The CDR3 is CASSPRSGGEQFF. The CDR3 DNA is TGTGCCAGCAGCCCCCGGTCGGGAGGAGAGCAGTTCTTC.

This chain uses TRBV19 with TRBJ2-7, with D hard to call. This CDR3 is built from 13 residues. CDR1 is LNHDA and CDR2 is SQIVND in the germline V gene (reference sequence). V lost 1 base and J lost 3, with 7 bases in between. The CDR3 loop is CASSIADDYEQYF. DNA of the CDR3: TGTGCCAGTAGTATAGCGGACGACTACGAGCAGTACTTC.

The chain recombines TRBV27 with TRBJ2-7; no clear D. Deletions cut 5 bases from V and 2 bases from J, with 13 bases between. CDR1 and CDR2 from the germline V gene are MNHEY and SMNVEV (reference sequence). The CDR3 is made up of 14 amino acids. The CDR3 protein is CASSRDDRAYEQYF. DNA for the CDR3: TGTGCCAGCAGTCGAGACGACCGGGCCTACGAGCAGTACTTC.

This clone was picked up a small number of times. The chain recombines TRBV29-1 with TRBJ2-2; D remains unclear. CDR3 length: 12 residues. Trimming cost V 3 bases and J 6 bases, with 8 bases left between them. Per germline, CDR1 SQVTM and CDR2 ANQGSEA. The CDR3 DNA follows: TGCAGCGTTGATAGAGGTCCCGGGGAGCTGTTTTTT. Translated: CSVDRGPGELFF.

This chain connects TRBV5-1 to TRBJ2-3; 8 bases are a match to TRBD2. V was pared by 2 bases and J by 1 base, with 3 bases of the junction left unmatched. The CDR3 is 15 amino acids. Germline loops: CDR1 SGHRS, CDR2 YFSETQ. The CDR3 is CASSFSGDRTDTQYF. The CDR3 coding sequence is TGCGCCAGCAGCTTTAGCGGGGACCGCACAGATACGCAGTATTTT.

This chain links TRBV6-1 with TRBJ2-6, with unresolved D. Per germline, CDR1 MNHNS and CDR2 SASEGT. Trimming stripped 4 bases from V and 0 bases from J, with 10 bases between. The CDR3 length is 16 residues. The CDR3 sequence: CASSGRWGSGANVLTF. In nucleotides, the CDR3 is TGTGCCAGCAGTGGGCGCTGGGGCTCTGGGGCCAACGTCCTGACTTTC.

V is TRBV6-1 and J is TRBJ2-7, with D perhaps TRBD2 (6 bases). The germline CDR1 and CDR2 sequences are MNHNS and SASEGT. The CDR3 totals 13 residues. V was shortened by 11 bases and J by 0 bases, with 14 bases between the two germline ends. The CDR3 DNA sequence: TGTGCCTCCGGGCGGGATAGCTCCTACGAGCAGTACTTC. This codes for CASGRDSSYEQYF.

The chain recombines TRBV18 with TRBJ1-6; D is ambiguous. Trimming took off 3 bases at V and 4 bases at J, with 16 bases between the two ends. Germline V lookup: CDR1 KGHSH, CDR2 LQKENI. CDR3 length: 17 residues. CDR3 coding DNA: TGTGCCAGCTCACCGCCTGGCAGGAGCAATTATAATTCACCCCTCCACTTT. It specifies CASSPPGRSNYNSPLHF.

The chain joins TRBV5-1 to TRBJ2-7; 10 nucleotides align to TRBD2. The CDR3 consists of 16 residues. V lost 1 base and J lost 2; bases outside the gene matches: 6. CDR1 is SGHRS and CDR2 is YFSETQ in the germline V gene. The CDR3 is CASSLTSGTLAYEQYF. CDR3 in DNA: TGCGCCAGCAGCTTGACTAGCGGGACACTCGCCTACGAGCAGTACTTC.

The chain has TRBV6-7 and TRBJ2-3; D is possibly TRBD2 (6 bases). TRBV6-7 is labeled an ORF, and its function is uncertain. The V gene lost 6 bases and the J gene lost 1 base, with 11 bases spanning the gap. The CDR3 totals 14 residues. CDR3 DNA sequence: TGTGCCAGCAGGTGCCGGAGGGGCACAGATACGCAGTATTTT. Protein: CASRCRRGTDTQYF.

The rearrangement links TRBV19 to TRBJ1-1; D may be TRBD1 (5 bases). V was trimmed by 8 bases and J by 3 bases, leaving 13 bases between them. This CDR3 contains 13 residues. The germline gives CDR1 LNHDA, CDR2 SQIVND (reference sequence). The CDR3 DNA sequence: TGTGCCAGTGCCCTCGGGGCCGACACTGAAGCTTTCTTT. This sequence encodes CASALGADTEAFF.

The chain is built from TRBV19 and TRBJ1-6; D ambiguous. CDR1 is LNHDA and CDR2 is SQIVND in the germline V gene (reference sequence). The CDR3 has 18 amino acids. Trimming removed 5 bases at V and 0 bases at J, with 17 bases between. CDR3 loop: CASSPRIGRASYNSPLHF. CDR3 sequence (DNA): TGTGCCAGTAGTCCCCGGATAGGCCGAGCCTCCTATAATTCACCCCTCCACTTT. Using reference TRBV19 and TRBJ1-6 for the parts outside the CDR3, the full variable domain is DGGITQSPKYLFRKEGQNVTLSCEQNLNHDAMYWYRQDPGQGLRLIYYSQIVNDFQKGDIAEGYSVSREKKESFPLTVTSAQKNPTAFYLCASSPRIGRASYNSPLHFGNGTRLTVT.